This T cell receptor (beta chain) was recovered during a study of glioma-infiltrating T cells. This CDR3 has 11 residues. TCR alpha and beta CDR3 regions were amplified from RNA using iRepertoire nested multiplex PCR. TCRdb processed the multiplex PCR reads anew with MiXCR; each CDR3 protein has one entry. The table lists roughly 100,000 distinct CDR3 sequences, about 30% of them singletons. About this clonotype: A read error is possible here, since a much larger clone lies one base away.

The chain combines TRBV12-3 or TRBV12-4 with TRBJ2-3, with D perhaps matching TRBD1 (5 bases). This receptor was obtained from a human donor with low-grade glioma or glioblastoma, undergoing nonglioma brain surgery, or in good health (not recorded which). The sample consisted of glioma tissue, nonneoplastic brain tissue, or PBMCs (not recorded which). As DNA, the CDR3 is TGTGCCAGCAGGGCGACAGATGCGCAGTATTTT. Translating gives CASRATDAQYF.